The 21 T cell receptor beta chains presented below share a single source sample, sequenced in a study of T cells in localized non-small cell lung cancer. Clones were read by immunoSEQ multiplex PCR, and TCRdb kept only the in-frame ones, dropping some. Found here are roughly 4,900 clones, 25% to 35% of them singletons; the top ten hold approximately 8%. The source was lung tumor tissue, collected before any cancer treatment. All receptors come from a female donor aged 60 or older with stage I lung adenocarcinoma.

This clone came up a few times. This chain uses TRBV6-8 with TRBJ1-1, with D possibly matching TRBD1 (5 bases). The CDR3 consists of 13 residues. Per the germline V gene, CDR1 is MNHGY and CDR2 is SAAAGT. The germline V and J ends were trimmed by 5 bases and 4 bases, with 11 bases remaining between them. This CDR3 reads CASSDRGGTEAFF. DNA of the CDR3: TGTGCCAGCAGTGATCGGGGCGGCACTGAAGCTTTCTTT.

The chain carries TRBV19 and TRBJ2-1, with TRBD2 matching 10 bases. The CDR3 is made up of 19 amino acids. Losses at the gene ends were 5 bases for V and 3 bases for J; bases not matched to a gene: 16. CDR1 and CDR2 from the germline V gene are LNHDA and SQIVND (reference sequence). The CDR3 DNA sequence: TGTGCCAGTAGTGCACTACTAGCGGGGACGGGCCTGCACTACAATGAGCAGTTCTTC. Translating it yields CASSALLAGTGLHYNEQFF.

The chain has TRBV5-1 and TRBJ2-7; the match to TRBD1 covers 7 bases. Per germline, CDR1 SGHRS and CDR2 YFSETQ. Losses at the gene ends were 1 base for V and 5 bases for J; bases not matched to a gene: 6. The CDR3 has 14 residues. The CDR3 loop is CASSLRQGENEQYF. The CDR3 nucleotides read TGCGCCAGCAGCTTGAGGCAGGGGGAGAACGAGCAGTACTTC. The full variable domain, in which reference TRBV5-1 and TRBJ2-7 provide the parts outside the CDR3, is KAGVTQTPRYLIKTRGQQVTLSCSPISGHRSVSWYQQTPGQGLQFLFEYFSETQRNKGNFPGRFSGRQFSNSRSEMNVSTLELGDSALYLCASSLRQGENEQYFGPGTRLTVT.

The chain joins TRBV25-1 to TRBJ1-1; no reliable D call. Germline CDR1 and CDR2: MGHDK and SYGVNS. Trimming took off 3 bases at V and 2 bases at J, with 16 bases between the two ends. The CDR3 contains 16 residues. The DNA of the CDR3 is TGTGCCAGCAGTGACGTCCGCAAGGGAATAAACACTGAAGCTTTCTTT. Translation gives CASSDVRKGINTEAFF.

CDR3 sequence (DNA): TGTGCCAGCAGCTTGGCCAGCGTGGCGAGCTACGAGCAGTACTTC. Protein: CASSLASVASYEQYF. J is TRBJ2-7 and V is TRBV7-5; the D call in the table, TRBD2, was not verified against the DNA. TRBV7-5 is a documented pseudogene. The CDR3 runs to 15 residues.

This chain links TRBV6-8 with TRBJ2-7, with 7 bases fitting TRBD1. CDR3 size: 13 residues. CDR1 is MNHGY, CDR2 SAAAGT, per germline. Trimming removed 4 bases from V and 3 bases from J; junction bases left unmatched: 3. The CDR3: CASSSTGNYEQYF. As DNA, the CDR3 is TGTGCCAGCAGTTCGACAGGGAACTACGAGCAGTACTTC.

CDR3 protein: CASSATTSGGRDTQYF. CDR3 coding DNA: TGTGCCAGCAGTGCAACAACTAGCGGGGGCCGGGATACGCAGTATTTT. The genes are TRBV6-8 and TRBJ2-3; 11 nucleotides match TRBD2. With 5 bases clipped from V and 6 bases from J, the junction kept 10 bases outside the gene matches. The CDR3 spans 16 residues. Germline CDR1 reads MNHGY; CDR2 reads SAAAGT.

The chain recombines TRBV18 with TRBJ1-2; weak D call: TRBD1 (6 bases). The germline V gene encodes CDR1 KGHSH and CDR2 LQKENI. This CDR3 region has 18 residues. Trimming removed 0 bases from V and 6 bases from J, with 23 bases in between. CDR3 coding DNA: TGTGCCAGCTCACCACCTGAAGAAAAAATGACAGGTTTTGATGGCTACACCTTC. Protein sequence: CASSPPEEKMTGFDGYTF.

The J gene is TRBJ1-3, the V gene TRBV18, with D possibly being TRBD1 (5 bases). The germline CDR1 and CDR2 sequences are KGHSH and LQKENI. This CDR3 spans 14 amino acids. V was pared by 4 bases and J by 2 bases, with 9 bases between. In DNA form, the CDR3 reads TGTGCCAGCTCACAGGGGACGACTGGAAACACCATATATTTT. Its translation is CASSQGTTGNTIYF.

The chain links TRBV18 to TRBJ1-5; D remains unclear. This CDR3 has 13 amino acids. Germline V gene sequence: CDR1 KGHSH, CDR2 LQKENI. Trimming cost V 6 bases and J 8 bases, with 14 bases left between them. CDR3 amino acids: CASSYGPLEPQHF. CDR3 coding DNA: TGTGCCAGCTCGTACGGGCCGCTGGAGCCCCAGCATTTT.

This clone is medium-sized (0.01 to 0.1%) by share. The gene calls are TRBV11-3 and TRBJ2-5, with 8 bases fitting TRBD1. V was pared by 2 bases and J by 5 bases, with 7 bases of the junction left unmatched. CDR1 is SGHNT and CDR2 is YENEEA in the germline V gene. The CDR3 is 15 residues long. The CDR3 is CASSLYGQGTETQYF. The CDR3 bases are TGTGCCAGCAGCTTATACGGACAGGGAACGGAGACCCAGTACTTC.

Comments on this clone: A junction end diverges from the germline sequence, so it may reflect a read error. V is TRBV9 and J is TRBJ1-1; D is unresolved. This CDR3 is built from 15 residues. The germline gives CDR1 SGDLS, CDR2 YYNGEE. The chain's CDR3 is CASSVVKVLGTEAFF. The CDR3 coding sequence is TGTGCCAGCAGTGTAGTAAAGGTATTGGGCACTGAAGCTTTCTTT.

The rearrangement joins TRBV11-3 to TRBJ2-3; perhaps D is TRBD1 or TRBD2 (6 bases each). Germline loops: CDR1 SGHNT, CDR2 YENEEA. The V end was cut by 3 bases, the J end by 3 bases, with 16 bases between. The CDR3 spans 16 residues. The DNA of the CDR3 is TGTGCCAGCAGCTTGGCTCGGGGGCCGGGTACAGATACGCAGTATTTT. Encoded protein: CASSLARGPGTDTQYF.

The chain combines TRBV5-1 with TRBJ2-2; D call uncertain. The CDR3 covers 14 residues. V lost 0 bases and J 1 base, leaving 4 bases between the germline ends. Germline CDR1 reads SGHRS; CDR2 reads YFSETQ. This CDR3 reads CASSLDRNTGELFF. As DNA, the CDR3 is TGCGCCAGCAGCTTGGATCGGAACACCGGGGAGCTGTTTTTT.

The chain carries TRBV11-3 and TRBJ2-5, with D tentatively TRBD1 (6 bases). The CDR3 contains 14 residues. Trimming pared 1 base from V and 1 base from J, leaving 7 bases between. The germline V gene has CDR1 SGHNT and CDR2 YENEEA. CDR3 amino acids: CASSLGQAQETQYF. Written as DNA, the CDR3 is TGTGCCAGCAGCTTAGGACAGGCCCAAGAGACCCAGTACTTC.

This clone was observed once. This chain connects TRBV18 to TRBJ2-3; D might be TRBD1 (5 bases). There are 17 residues in the CDR3. V was shortened by 2 bases and J by 7 bases, with 22 bases between the two germline ends. Germline V lookup: CDR1 KGHSH, CDR2 LQKENI. CDR3 protein: CASSPVSGRGASHTQYF. The CDR3 coding sequence is TGTGCCAGCTCACCAGTGTCGGGTCGTGGGGCATCACATACGCAGTATTTT.

The CDR3: CATSRGGQGYGYTF. The CDR3 DNA sequence: TGTGCCACCAGCAGAGGGGGACAGGGCTATGGCTACACCTTC. The V call is TRBV15, the J call TRBJ1-2, with 9 bases matching TRBD1. The CDR3 length is 14 residues. CDR1 LNHNV and CDR2 YYDKDF come from the germline V gene (reference sequence). The ends lost 1 base at V and 4 bases at J; junction bases unmatched: 1.

Note on this clone: Sequence at one end of the junction differs from germline and may be a read error. V gene TRBV6-8 combines with J gene TRBJ2-3, with 10 bases matching TRBD1. The CDR3 consists of 14 residues. Germline V gene lookup returns CDR1 MNHGY and CDR2 SAAAGT. The CDR3 here is CAISGQGGPDTQYF. The CDR3 region has the DNA TGTGCCATCAGTGGACAGGGGGGGCCAGATACGCAGTATTTT.

The genes are TRBV30 and TRBJ1-2, with D unclear. The V end was cut by 5 bases, the J end by 6 bases, with 16 bases between. The CDR3 contains 13 residues. Looked up from germline, CDR1 is GTSNPN and CDR2 is SVGIG (reference sequence). CDR3: CAWGNGVFDGYTF. CDR3 in DNA: TGTGCCTGGGGTAATGGGGTCTTTGATGGCTACACCTTC.

This clone showed up just a few times. This chain uses TRBV9 with TRBJ1-1, with 8 bases aligning to TRBD1. This CDR3 comprises 15 residues. Per the germline V gene, CDR1 is SGDLS and CDR2 is YYNGEE. With 6 bases clipped from V and 6 bases from J, the junction kept 13 bases outside the gene matches. CDR3 DNA sequence: TGTGCCAGCAATGAGGCACAGGGGGAGGGCCCTGAAGCTTTCTTT. Encoded protein: CASNEAQGEGPEAFF.

By its share, this clone is medium-sized (0.01 to 0.1%). This CDR3 reads CASMGGTRRNTEAFF. The CDR3 DNA sequence: TGTGCCAGCATGGGAGGGACACGGAGGAACACTGAAGCTTTCTTT. The gene calls are TRBV6-8 and TRBJ1-1; possible D gene TRBD1, 6 bases. The germline V gene encodes CDR1 MNHGY and CDR2 SAAAGT. The CDR3 length is 15 residues. Deletions cut 7 bases from V and 1 base from J, with 16 bases between.